This T cell receptor (beta chain) was identified in a study of CD4 T cells in relation to SARS-CoV-2 and coronaviruses (dated by TCRdb to about 2021). General notes on the study: In the ViraFEST assay, PBMCs were cultured with antigen for nine to ten days, after which TCR beta CDR3s were sequenced to identify clonal expansions specific to the antigen. For other donors in the study, expansion assays were sequenced with a different, Illumina-based TCR-beta assay. The negative reference condition was either a culture with an HIV-1 Nef peptide pool or a culture with no peptide. Memory CD4+ T cell crossreactivity between SARS-CoV-2 and common cold coronavirus spike proteins was assessed at the TCR clonotype level in the study. Shared crossreactive spike epitopes were mapped to their HLA restriction using patient-derived lymphoblastoid cell lines. Samples from a few pre-COVID donors and the naive versus memory experiments were sequenced with the Adaptive Biotechnologies TCR-sequencing kit; other data were Illumina-based.

The library was made by the immunoSEQ multiplex PCR assay. On the study's bioinformatics: During preprocessing, nonproductive sequences were removed, along with CDR3s that did not begin with C, did not end with F or W, or were shorter than 7 amino acids. The MANAFEST web app was used to call antigen-specific clonotypes on the basis of expansion compared with the reference and with other culture wells. To be counted as positive, a clone had to show significant expansion compared with the reference culture, at an FDR below 0.05, in 2 of 3 replicate wells. Positive clones also required significant expansion versus all other tandem wells and an odds ratio above 5. Pairwise Levenshtein distance, computed with the stringdist R package after three terminal residues were trimmed from each end, was used as the measure of CDR3 homology. TCRdb carries this immuneACCESS record with in-frame sequences only. Its versions omit some clonotypes, under half of them owing to an unresolved V gene in the studies checked, with the rest unexplained. The V and J calls and clone size are taken from that table; D and trimming were inferred from the DNA. The sample profile shows some 21,000 clones; 74% of them were found once. Together, the top ten hold 9.5% to 15% of the sample.

Germline trimming: 1 base from V, 5 bases from J; junction bases outside gene matches: 10. According to the germline V gene, CDR1 reads SGHVS and CDR2 reads FNYEAQ. CDR3 length: 16 amino acids, cysteine to phenylalanine. Only the CDR3 DNA is retained, 48 bases long and in frame from the first base. CD4+ T cells from unexposed donors were collected before the COVID-19 pandemic (2011-2018). The EasySep CD4+ T cell isolation kit was used to isolate CD4+ T cells once the cultures had run for roughly 9 days. As far as cell numbers permitted, CD4+ T cells from unexposed donors were tested for reactivity against SARS-CoV-2 S and N as well as four spike pools from common cold coronaviruses. Each well received under 2.5 million PBMCs, cultured in IMDM supplemented with roughly 5% human AB serum and approximately 10 IU/ml IL-2. Half of the culture medium was replaced with fresh IL-2-containing medium on days 3 and 7. Each peptide culture condition was generally run in triplicate replicate wells. Leukapheresis product for the unexposed donors was bought commercially. Ficoll-Paque PLUS gradient centrifugation was used to isolate PBMCs from leukapheresis product or whole blood. PBMCs were either cryopreserved at -140 degrees C or used fresh in the expansion assay. The QIAamp Micro DNA Kit was used to extract genomic DNA from the CD4+ T cells.

General conclusions and limits of the study: Crossreactive clones showed significantly weaker SARS-CoV-2-driven expansion than monoreactive clones, consistent with antigenic imprinting. No donor contributed both pre-pandemic and post-infection samples, which limited tracing the source of pre-existing responses. Crossreactivity analysis was centred on spike protein, so crossreactivity against other viral proteins was not assessed. The study was constrained by small numbers of patients and of tested TCRs. About 65% of donors had memory CD4+ clonotypes that crossrecognized SARS-CoV-2 and at least one common cold coronavirus spike.

For this clone: Its antigen is currently not known. The input lacks base qualities; no much larger clone sits a single base away.

The receptor was isolated from a human donor in good health. This sequence uses TRBV7-6 and TRBJ2-5; 7 of the junction bases match TRBD2. Source material: CD4+ T cells from PBMCs, cultured in vitro. The DNA sequence follows: TGTGCCAGCAGCTTAGGGATAACTAGCGTTGGTGAGACCCAGTACTTC. This gives the protein CASSLGITSVGETQYF.